The source of this TCR beta chain is a study of blood T cell repertoires in COVID-19. In the study overall: Donors in the United States, Italy and Spain gave samples during acute or convalescent COVID-19.

J lost 6 bases, V lost 8 bases, and 8 bases had no gene match. The germline CDR1 and CDR2 sequences are GTSNPN and SVGIG (reference sequence). CDR3 length equals 12 residues. Using immunoSEQ multiplex PCR, the repertoire was profiled, and TCRdb retains in-frame clones only, with some absent. Here the sample spans roughly 250,000 clones, about 76% being singletons. The sequencing input was peripheral blood. The TCR was taken from an older woman with active or convalescent COVID-19. The rearrangement joins TRBV30 to TRBJ2-3; 7 bases match TRBD2. The CDR3 is CAGERGPDTQYF. CDR3 nucleotide sequence: TGTGCCGGGGAGCGGGGCCCCGATACGCAGTATTTT.